The clone carrying this TCR beta chain was counted between two and nine times. The antigen is not known. This sample stems from a study of graft-versus-host responses after intestinal transplantation. Study results and limitations: Recipient marrow showed GvH clones, some seen first in ileum or blood. GvH clone levels peaked in circulation, and this peak was associated with early post-transplant HvG declines.

The V gene's germline CDR1 is SGHRS and CDR2 YFSETQ. Trimming removed 8 bases from V and 3 bases from J; junction bases left unmatched: 1. The CDR3 has 13 amino acids. Sequencing used immunoSEQ multiplex PCR; TCRdb keeps in-frame clones, though not all of them. The profile shows approximately 80,000 clones, about 89% of them singletons. The material sequenced was unstimulated CD4+ T cells sorted from spleen or lymph node cells, taken before intestinal transplant. The J gene is TRBJ2-2, the V gene TRBV5-1, with 10 bases identical to TRBD2. This sequence was found in a human donor who received an intestinal transplant. DNA of the CDR3: TGCGCCAGTCTAGCGGGGGACACCGGGGAGCTGTTTTTT. Translated, it gives CASLAGDTGELFF.